This is a list of T cell receptor beta chains from one sample in a study of blood T cells in healthy people across ages. MiXCR, applied by TCRdb to the 5' RACE reads, yields one record per CDR3 protein. The table records under 700,000 distinct CDR3 sequences, more than 20% of them present only once. In addition, the sample was reused for a study of T cells of mothers and their children.

Sequencing input: blood. The source is a boy aged 10-17 years in good health. The CDR3 runs from the conserved cysteine through the conserved F or W. D genes are given only for firm matches.

d_gene,j_gene,v_gene,CDR3aa
TRBD1,TRBJ2-7,TRBV7-9,CASSPDRWYEQYF
.,TRBJ2-5,TRBV21-1,CASSNHTLLDKSQETQYF
.,.,TRBV7-2,CASSLFPAVYEQYF
TRBD1,.,TRBV28,CASSLYDRGLSKQFF
.,TRBJ1-3,TRBV4-3,CASSQGTANIGNTIYF
.,TRBJ2-3,TRBV24-1,CATSEVGSAADTQYF
TRBD1,TRBJ1-1,TRBV20-1,CSADRGETEAFF
.,TRBJ1-3,TRBV5-8,CASSLLADGNLPIYF
.,TRBJ1-4,TRBV7-2,CASSQELNEKLFF
.,TRBJ2-3,TRBV6-6,CASSYGLGQGDTQYF
.,TRBJ1-3,TRBV7-9,CASSLAGSSYSGNTIYF
TRBD1,TRBJ1-1,TRBV7-9,CASSLGSSGGERAFF
.,TRBJ2-1,TRBV4-1,CASSQELGRTLSGNEQFF
.,TRBJ1-1,TRBV7-8,CASSSGSRGTEAFF
.,TRBJ1-1,TRBV7-9,CAISRGMNTEAFF
.,.,TRBV20-1,CSATGGDSTYEQYF
.,TRBJ1-2,TRBV27,CASSFVANYGYTF
.,TRBJ2-4,TRBV20-1,CSASRTGLAKNIQYF
.,.,TRBV11-2,CASSFPEAGPYEQYF
.,TRBJ2-7,TRBV7-8,CASSEDSAYEQYF
TRBD2,TRBJ2-1,TRBV19,CASSIVGGGPGNEQFF
.,TRBJ1-4,TRBV18,CASSPPVAQGPGEKLFF
TRBD2,TRBJ2-5,TRBV28,CASSSPIPAGEETQYF
.,TRBJ2-1,TRBV6-2/TRBV6-3,CASMSPLTGYNEQFF
.,TRBJ2-3,TRBV2,CASSEALLGTDTQYF
.,TRBJ2-7,TRBV29-1,CSAARPGDPYEQYF
.,TRBJ1-1,TRBV28,CASGGLTEAFF
.,TRBJ2-6,TRBV5-1,CASTTLSSSSGANVLTF
TRBD1,TRBJ2-3,TRBV28,CASSFGDRADTQYF
.,TRBJ2-5,TRBV7-9,CASSPGEVSKETQYF
.,TRBJ2-1,TRBV12-3/TRBV12-4,CASSPSRSYNEQFF
.,TRBJ2-7,TRBV4-3,CASSPENSREQYF
.,TRBJ1-4,TRBV7-9,CASSSSGAGLFF
.,TRBJ2-5,TRBV6-5,CASSPDGPQETQYF
TRBD1,TRBJ2-7,TRBV12-3/TRBV12-4,CASSETGLSYEQYF
TRBD1,TRBJ2-3,TRBV7-2,CASSSGQGGDTQYF
.,TRBJ2-3,TRBV28,CASSLSASSTDTQYF
TRBD2,TRBJ2-1,TRBV19,CASSMAGTSGGSTYNEQFF
.,.,TRBV29-1,CSAAGHRYEQYF
.,TRBJ2-5,TRBV28,CASSFESLETQYF
.,TRBJ2-5,TRBV6-1,CASSEWPETQYF